Sequencing of this T cell receptor beta chain was carried out in a study of blood T cell repertoires in COVID-19. At the level of the study: COVID-19 samples, acute and convalescent, were from the United States, Italy and Spain. Sample material is recorded as cDNA or gDNA derived from T cells, B-cell-depleted T cells, or PBMCs.

Source study methods: Amplified reference gene primers provided the basis for estimating nucleated cell counts. Sequenced by immunoSEQ multiplex PCR; TCRdb stores in-frame clones only, minus some. Clone size and the V and J calls come from that table; the DNA yielded D and trimming. This sample has around 99,000 clones, with 75% to 90% found just once. CDR1 is MGHRA and CDR2 is YSYEKL in the germline V gene. Trimming removed 0 bases from V and 0 bases from J; junction bases left unmatched: 5. The CDR3 has 17 residues. The gene calls are TRBV4-1 and TRBJ1-5, with TRBD1 matching 7 bases. The source material was peripheral blood. The sequence derives from a woman in her forties or fifties with acute or convalescent COVID-19. The CDR3, as DNA: TGCGCCAGCAGCCAAGAGGCAGGGGGTTATAGCAATCAGCCCCAGCATTTT. This codes for CASSQEAGGYSNQPQHF.